This T cell receptor (beta chain) was documented in a study of CD8 T cells in ankylosing spondylitis. Findings and limits, study-wide: A TCR beta motif of under 10 highly homologous variants appeared characteristic of ankylosing spondylitis blood. There were earlier reports of some motif variants in reactive arthritis synovial fluid and blood.

As the method for making TCR beta libraries, quantitative 5'-RACE with molecular barcodes was used. TCRdb redid the calling of the 5' RACE reads with MiXCR, one entry per CDR3 protein. The table shows 90,000 to 100,000 distinct CDR3 sequences, with over 6.5% occurring only once. There are many counts of this clonotype. Its target is unknown. With 0 bases removed from V and 2 bases from J, the gap between germline ends came to 6 bases. Germline V gives CDR1 LGHNA, CDR2 YSLEER. The CDR3 extends over 14 amino acids. V usage is TRBV4-3 and J usage is TRBJ2-3; no reliable D call. The clonotype comes from a male donor with ankylosing spondylitis or in good health (not recorded which). Sequences were obtained from blood, either unsorted or a sorted T cell fraction (not recorded which). CDR3 sequence reads: CASSQDANTDTQYF. The CDR3, as DNA: TGCGCCAGCAGCCAAGACGCGAACACAGATACGCAGTATTTT.